A selection of T cell receptor beta chains follows, all from one sample in a study of OX40 agonist ivuxolimab in advanced cancers. Sequencing used immunoSEQ multiplex PCR; TCRdb keeps in-frame clones, though not all of them. This sample yields roughly 49,000 clones, of which 81% are seen a single time; roughly 6.5% belongs to the top ten. The sample consisted of CD4+ or CD8+ T cells sorted from blood, taken in a trial of the OX40 agonist ivuxolimab. The origin of the receptors is an adult with an advanced solid tumor such as melanoma, head and neck, liver or kidney cancer. The CDR3 runs from the conserved cysteine through the conserved F or W. The order of the fields is D gene, clone size, V gene, J gene, CDR3 protein, CDR3 DNA. D genes are given only for firm matches. Some rows have no size entry. The others give once, few or many, or a class for an expanded clone.

TRBD1,-,TRBV30,TRBJ1-2,CAFEQGAGYGYTF,TGTGCCTTCGAACAGGGGGCTGGCTATGGCTACACCTTC
-,few,TRBV30,TRBJ1-1,CAWSWGNTEAFF,TGTGCCTGGAGTTGGGGGAACACTGAAGCTTTCTTT
-,-,TRBV11-2,TRBJ2-7,CASSLYSGSSYEQYF,TGTGCCAGCAGCTTATATTCAGGTAGCTCCTACGAGCAGTACTTC
-,-,TRBV4-1,TRBJ2-1,CASSQGTSEQFF,TGCGCCAGCAGCCAAGGTACCAGTGAGCAGTTCTTC
TRBD1,once,TRBV19,TRBJ2-1,CASSPQGSSYNEQFF,TGTGCCAGTAGTCCACAGGGGAGCTCCTACAATGAGCAGTTCTTC
-,-,TRBV7-9,TRBJ1-1,CASSAYSGNTEAFF,TGTGCCAGCAGCGCTTATTCCGGGAACACTGAAGCTTTCTTT
TRBD1,-,TRBV28,TRBJ1-5,CASNYRDRTDQPQHF,TGTGCCAGCAATTACCGGGACAGAACGGATCAGCCCCAGCATTTT
-,-,TRBV5-6,TRBJ2-4,CASSLWGNIQYF,TGTGCCAGCAGCTTATGGGGAAACATTCAGTACTTC
-,-,TRBV4-1,TRBJ1-1,CASSQGDNLEAFF,TGCGCCAGCAGCCAAGGGGACAACCTTGAAGCTTTCTTT
-,-,TRBV7-2,TRBJ2-7,CASSLEGGPYEQYF,TGTGCCAGCAGCTTAGAAGGGGGACCCTACGAGCAGTACTTC
-,-,TRBV9,TRBJ2-6,CASSIRRDPPEGANVLTF,TGTGCCAGCAGCATTAGACGGGACCCCCCCGAGGGGGCCAACGTCCTGACTTTC
-,few,TRBV6-5,TRBJ1-5,CASSHQGKEQPQHF,TGTGCCAGCAGTCACCAGGGTAAGGAGCAGCCCCAGCATTTT
-,-,TRBV5-6,TRBJ1-1,CASSPEGHTEAFF,TGTGCCAGCAGCCCAGAAGGGCACACTGAAGCTTTCTTT
TRBD1,-,TRBV9,TRBJ1-2,CASSPWDRPDGYTF,TGTGCCAGCAGCCCATGGGACAGGCCGGATGGCTACACCTTC
-,few,TRBV5-1,TRBJ2-1,CASSLGTGGIEQFF,TGCGCCAGCAGCTTGGGAACTGGTGGAATTGAGCAGTTCTTC
-,-,TRBV28,TRBJ2-5,CASSDVGGETQYF,TGTGCCAGCAGCGATGTAGGGGGAGAGACCCAGTACTTC
-,-,TRBV2,TRBJ2-1,CASNGANNEQFF,TGTGCCAGCAACGGGGCTAACAATGAGCAGTTCTTC
-,-,TRBV30,TRBJ2-7,CAWEEGSLVQYF,TGTGCCTGGGAGGAGGGATCCCTAGTTCAGTACTTC
-,-,TRBV27,TRBJ1-1,CASSFGMNTEAFF,TGTGCCAGCAGTTTCGGGATGAACACTGAAGCTTTCTTT
-,-,TRBV19,TRBJ2-1,CASSIKGGGYNEQFF,TGTGCCAGTAGTATAAAGGGGGGCGGCTACAATGAGCAGTTCTTC
TRBD1,-,TRBV6-5,TRBJ2-7,CASSPQDRDEQYF,TGTGCCAGCAGTCCCCAGGACAGGGACGAGCAGTACTTC
TRBD1,-,TRBV2,TRBJ1-6,CASSYSGGWSPLHF,TGTGCCAGCAGTTACTCAGGGGGCTGGTCACCCCTCCACTTT
-,-,TRBV6-5,TRBJ2-1,CASSYISGFSYNEQFF,TGTGCCAGCAGTTACATTAGCGGATTCTCCTACAATGAGCAGTTCTTC
TRBD2,-,TRBV28,TRBJ2-3,CASSFGGGSTDTQYF,TGTGCCAGCAGTTTTGGCGGGGGGAGCACAGATACGCAGTATTTT
-,-,TRBV28,TRBJ2-1,CASSLQGGHEQFF,TGTGCCAGCAGTCTCCAGGGGGGCCATGAGCAGTTCTTC
-,few,TRBV25-1,TRBJ1-1,CASRPGSGTEAFF,TGTGCCAGCAGGCCAGGGTCGGGGACTGAAGCTTTCTTT
TRBD2,-,TRBV6-6,TRBJ2-7,CASSPLGGSDEQYF,TGTGCCAGCAGTCCCCTGGGCGGGAGCGACGAGCAGTACTTC
TRBD1,-,TRBV6-5,TRBJ2-1,CASSWGQGGEQFF,TGTGCCAGCAGTTGGGGACAGGGAGGTGAGCAGTTCTTC
-,-,TRBV6-5,TRBJ1-2,CASSYASGAGDGYTF,TGTGCCAGCAGTTACGCTTCAGGGGCCGGGGATGGCTACACCTTC
-,-,TRBV28,TRBJ2-7,CASSSEHTSYEQYF,TGTGCCAGCTCCTCCGAGCACACCTCCTACGAGCAGTACTTC
-,-,TRBV7-6,TRBJ2-7,CASSFFLGEGEQYF,TGTGCCAGCAGCTTCTTCCTCGGGGAAGGAGAGCAGTACTTC
TRBD1,few,TRBV6-6,TRBJ1-2,CASGQDNSDGYTF,TGTGCCAGCGGACAGGACAATTCCGATGGCTACACCTTC
-,-,TRBV7-6,TRBJ1-1,CASTLGGRTEAFF,TGTGCCAGCACCTTGGGGGGAAGGACTGAAGCTTTCTTT
-,-,TRBV2,TRBJ2-5,CASKGTTQETQYF,TGTGCCAGCAAGGGGACAACGCAAGAGACCCAGTACTTC
-,-,TRBV4-1,TRBJ1-1,CASSHSEGVGTEAFF,TGCGCCAGCAGCCACTCCGAGGGGGTAGGAACTGAAGCTTTCTTT
TRBD2,-,TRBV7-9,TRBJ2-2,CASRPPGLAGGPSGELFF,TGTGCCAGCAGACCCCCGGGACTAGCGGGAGGGCCTTCCGGGGAGCTGTTTTTT
-,-,TRBV10-2,TRBJ1-1,CASSESPGGLNTEAFF,TGCGCCAGCAGTGAGTCGCCGGGGGGCCTTAACACTGAAGCTTTCTTT
-,medium-sized,TRBV11-2,TRBJ2-7,CASSLGAGPHYEQYF,TGTGCCAGCAGCTTAGGGGCAGGACCTCACTACGAGCAGTACTTC
-,few,TRBV19,TRBJ2-1,CASSLGGSYNEQFF,TGTGCCAGTAGTTTGGGGGGATCCTACAATGAGCAGTTCTTC
TRBD1,-,TRBV20-1,TRBJ1-2,CSADRGYGYTF,TGCAGTGCTGACAGGGGCTATGGCTACACCTTC
-,-,TRBV5-6,TRBJ1-1,CASSLVRGWGTEAFF,TGTGCCAGCAGCTTGGTTCGGGGTTGGGGGACTGAAGCTTTCTTT
-,few,TRBV27,TRBJ2-2,CASMTGSNTGELFF,TGTGCCAGCATGACAGGATCGAACACCGGGGAGCTGTTTTTT
-,medium-sized,TRBV9,TRBJ1-1,CASSDGLGGTEAFF,TGTGCCAGCAGCGACGGACTGGGGGGCACTGAAGCTTTCTTT
-,-,TRBV27,TRBJ1-1,CASSLVGGGTEAFF,TGTGCCAGCAGTTTAGTGGGCGGGGGCACTGAAGCTTTCTTT
-,-,TRBV28,TRBJ2-4,CASSFSQGEGAKNIQYF,TGTGCCAGCAGTTTTAGTCAGGGGGAGGGAGCCAAAAACATTCAGTACTTC
-,-,TRBV15,TRBJ1-1,CATSRDRTGLLAEAFF,TGTGCCACCAGCAGAGATCGAACAGGACTTCTCGCTGAAGCTTTCTTT
TRBD1,-,TRBV27,TRBJ2-3,CASSATGGGSPDTQYF,TGTGCCAGCAGTGCCACAGGGGGAGGTTCGCCAGATACGCAGTATTTT
-,few,TRBV7-6,TRBJ2-1,CASSHSAHSYNEQFF,TGTGCCAGCAGCCACTCGGCTCATTCCTACAATGAGCAGTTCTTC
TRBD1,-,TRBV13,TRBJ2-7,CASSRTGDTYEQYF,TGTGCCAGCAGCCGGACAGGGGATACCTACGAGCAGTACTTC
TRBD1,few,TRBV7-6,TRBJ2-1,CASSSTGPRGEQFF,TGTGCCAGCAGCTCGACAGGGCCTAGGGGTGAGCAGTTCTTC
TRBD2,-,TRBV27,TRBJ2-2,CASSTRTSGNTGELFF,TGTGCCAGCAGCACCAGGACTAGCGGGAACACCGGGGAGCTGTTTTTT
-,-,TRBV4-3,TRBJ2-2,CASRVGRASGELFF,TGCGCCAGCAGGGTGGGACGAGCAAGCGGGGAGCTGTTTTTT
TRBD2,-,TRBV6-5,TRBJ2-7,CASSYSSGSYEQYF,TGTGCCAGCAGTTACTCTAGCGGGAGCTACGAGCAGTACTTC
TRBD2,-,TRBV9,TRBJ2-1,CASSVEGLVAYNEQFF,TGTGCCAGCAGCGTAGAGGGACTAGTAGCCTACAATGAGCAGTTCTTC
-,-,TRBV7-9,TRBJ2-7,CASSQTGTAYF,TGTGCCAGCAGCCAAACCGGGACCGCCTACTTC
-,-,TRBV7-6,TRBJ2-1,CASSLSGYNEQFF,TGTGCCAGCAGCTTATCTGGATACAATGAGCAGTTCTTC
-,-,TRBV19,TRBJ2-5,CASTVTAGQETQYF,TGTGCCAGTACCGTGACAGCGGGCCAAGAGACCCAGTACTTC
-,-,TRBV28,TRBJ2-5,CASSLFPGGSGETQYF,TGTGCCAGCAGTTTATTTCCAGGGGGGTCGGGAGAGACCCAGTACTTC
-,-,TRBV27,TRBJ2-1,CASSFGAYNEQFF,TGTGCCAGCAGTTTTGGCGCTTACAATGAGCAGTTCTTC
-,once,TRBV27,TRBJ2-7,CASSGARNEQYF,TGTGCCAGCAGTGGGGCTAGGAACGAGCAGTACTTC